This T cell receptor beta chain was captured in a study of blood T cell repertoires in COVID-19. At the level of the study: PBMCs, B-cell-depleted T cells, or T cells were the source of the cDNA or gDNA that made up the material.

In assigning cohorts, the study relied on participant-reported clinical history. The authors' processing: It was from reference gene primer amplification that nucleated cell counts were estimated. TCRdb keeps only in-frame clones here, not all; method: immunoSEQ multiplex PCR. Clone size and the V and J calls come from that table; the DNA yielded D and trimming. The sample records around 180,000 clones, about 91% being singletons. This CDR3 has 11 amino acids. Germline V gives CDR1 LNHDA, CDR2 SQIVND (reference sequence). The V end was cut by 10 bases, the J end by 8 bases, with 12 bases between. V is TRBV19 and J is TRBJ2-1; tentative D call: TRBD2 (5 bases). Sequencing used PBMCs or T cells enriched from blood (not recorded which). This TCR was recovered from a woman between 35 and 50 years old with acute COVID-19. The CDR3 here is CATSGSYEQFF. Here the CDR3 DNA reads TGTGCCACTTCGGGGTCCTATGAGCAGTTCTTC.